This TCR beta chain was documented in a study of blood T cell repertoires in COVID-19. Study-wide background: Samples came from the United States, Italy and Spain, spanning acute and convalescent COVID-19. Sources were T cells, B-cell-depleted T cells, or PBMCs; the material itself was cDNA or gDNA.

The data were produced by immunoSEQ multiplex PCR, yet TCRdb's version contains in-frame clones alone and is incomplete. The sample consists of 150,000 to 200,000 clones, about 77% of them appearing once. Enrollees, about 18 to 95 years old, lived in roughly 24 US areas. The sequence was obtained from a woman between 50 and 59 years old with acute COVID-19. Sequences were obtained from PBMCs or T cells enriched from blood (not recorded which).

The CDR3 loop reads CASSSQRGGGYF. The CDR3 nucleotides read TGTGCCAGCAGCTCCCAGCGGGGGGGCGGATATTTT. The chain carries TRBV7-2 and TRBJ2-3, with 10 bases fitting TRBD2. Germline values: CDR1 SGHTA, CDR2 FQGNSA. The CDR3 length is 12 residues. Trimming at V came to 4 bases and at J to 15 bases, leaving 7 bases not matched to a gene.